Listed here are 23 T cell receptor beta chains from one sample, sequenced in a study of T cells in Graves' hyperthyroidism and ophthalmopathy. RNA transcripts gave rise to amplified TCR beta CDR3 regions. HTBI primers were used for first-round RT-PCR of the TCR CDR3. TCRdb re-analysed the multiplex PCR reads in MiXCR, keeping a single row per CDR3 protein. Of fewer than 550,000 distinct CDR3 sequences in the sample, more than 15% are singletons; the top ten hold 7.5% to 8%. Sequencing input: blood. Receptor source: a woman aged 18-29 years with Graves' hyperthyroidism.

This clonotype was recorded many times. The chain combines TRBV27 with TRBJ2-3; no clear D gene. Germline lookup yields CDR1 MNHEY and CDR2 SMNVEV (reference sequence). V lost 0 bases and J 5 bases, leaving 12 bases between the germline ends. The CDR3 has 15 residues. CDR3 DNA: TGTGCCAGCAGTTTATCGGTTATTGTAGGAGATACGCAGTATTTT. Protein sequence: CASSLSVIVGDTQYF.

This clonotype came up many times. The chain is built from TRBV10-3 and TRBJ2-2; D is possibly TRBD1 or TRBD2 (6 bases each). V was shortened by 9 bases and J by 6 bases, with 14 bases between the two germline ends. There are 13 residues in the CDR3. Germline V lookup: CDR1 ENHRY, CDR2 SYGVKD. The CDR3 protein is CAIANREAGELFF. CDR3 coding DNA: TGTGCCATTGCGAACAGGGAGGCCGGGGAGCTGTTTTTT.

CDR3 sequence reads: CASTPDRDVNQPQHF. CDR3 nucleotides: TGTGCCAGCACCCCGGACAGGGACGTTAATCAGCCCCAGCATTTT. This chain uses TRBV28 with TRBJ1-5; 8 nucleotides match TRBD1. V gave up 7 bases and J gave up 4 bases; unmatched junction bases: 9. There are 15 residues in the CDR3. Germline V gene data show CDR1 as MDHEN and CDR2 as SYDVKM. Complete variable domain (other parts from reference TRBV28 and TRBJ1-5): DVKVTQSSRYLVKRTGEKVFLECVQDMDHENMFWYRQDPGLGLRLIYFSYDVKMKEKGDIPEGYSVSREKKERFSLILESASTNQTSMYLCASTPDRDVNQPQHFGDGTRLSIL.

The table lists this clonotype with many counts. The V call is TRBV2, the J call TRBJ2-3, with D possibly TRBD2 on 6 matching bases. With 7 bases removed from V and 5 bases from J, the gap between germline ends came to 16 bases. The germline V gene has CDR1 SNHLY and CDR2 FYNNEI. The CDR3 sequence is 14 residues long. CDR3 nucleotides: TGTGCCAGCAAGACGCTCGGGAGTGGAGATACGCAGTATTTT. Translating gives CASKTLGSGDTQYF.

The chain uses TRBV28 and TRBJ2-2, with D possibly matching TRBD1 (5 bases). This CDR3 contains 15 residues. V dropped 8 bases and J dropped 9 bases, with 22 bases sitting between them. Germline CDR1 MDHEN, CDR2 SYDVKM. The CDR3 DNA reads TGTGCCAGCCGTAGCTACAGGAGCTCCGTTTGGGAGCTGTTTTTT. Translation: CASRSYRSSVWELFF. The whole variable domain, filled in from reference TRBV28 and TRBJ2-2, reads DVKVTQSSRYLVKRTGEKVFLECVQDMDHENMFWYRQDPGLGLRLIYFSYDVKMKEKGDIPEGYSVSREKKERFSLILESASTNQTSMYLCASRSYRSSVWELFFGEGSRLTVL.

This clonotype was recorded many times. The CDR3 coding sequence is TGTGCCAGCAGCGCCACCCGGGACAGGGGTTCCGGGGAGCTGTTTTTT. Translating gives CASSATRDRGSGELFF. This sequence joins TRBV9 and TRBJ2-2, with 10 bases fitting TRBD1. CDR3 length: 16 amino acids. The V and J ends lost 3 bases and 6 bases, in that order; junction bases with no gene match: 8. Germline V gene data show CDR1 as SGDLS and CDR2 as YYNGEE.

This clonotype was detected only a few times. The CDR3 region is CASRGQGVQETQYF. CDR3 nucleotides: TGTGCCAGCAGGGGCCAGGGGGTCCAAGAGACCCAGTACTTC. The chain combines TRBV7-6 with TRBJ2-5; 7 bases fit TRBD1. The CDR3 extends over 14 amino acids. Germline CDR1 reads SGHVS; CDR2 reads FNYEAQ. V shed 6 bases and J 1 base; nucleotides not matched to a gene: 5.

The gene calls are TRBV20-1 and TRBJ1-3; TRBD1 agrees at 8 bases. The CDR3 loop spans 17 amino acids. V trimming: 3 bases; J trimming: 2 bases; junction bases outside the gene matches: 12. CDR1 is DFQATT and CDR2 is SNEGSKA in the germline V gene (reference sequence). In DNA, the CDR3 is TGCAGTGCTAGGTCCCCCGGGACAGGTCTAACTGGAAACACCATATATTTT. Translated, it gives CSARSPGTGLTGNTIYF.

The rearrangement joins TRBV2 to TRBJ2-7; TRBD2 matches 10 bases. CDR1 and CDR2 from the germline V gene are SNHLY and FYNNEI. The V and J ends lost 9 bases and 2 bases, in that order; junction bases with no gene match: 1. This CDR3 region has 12 residues. Here the CDR3 DNA reads TGTGCCAGTAGCGGGAGGCCCTACGAGCAGTACTTC. The encoded protein is CASSGRPYEQYF. Complete variable domain (other parts from reference TRBV2 and TRBJ2-7): EPEVTQTPSHQVTQMGQEVILRCVPISNHLYFYWYRQILGQKVEFLVSFYNNEISEKSEIFDDQFSVERPDGSNFTLKIRSTKLEDSAMYFCASSGRPYEQYFGPGTRLTVT.

The chain links TRBV5-1 to TRBJ2-2; D may match TRBD1 or TRBD2 (5 bases each). With 2 bases removed from V and 5 bases from J, the gap between germline ends came to 13 bases. The CDR3 contains 15 residues. Germline values: CDR1 SGHRS, CDR2 YFSETQ. For the CDR3, the DNA is TGCGCCAGCAGCTTTCTCCAGGGACCTACCGGGGAGCTGTTTTTT. Translating it yields CASSFLQGPTGELFF.

This clonotype was detected many times. The V call is TRBV6-1, the J call TRBJ1-1; no clear D gene. Germline V gene lookup returns CDR1 MNHNS and CDR2 SASEGT. V lost 3 bases and J 11 bases, leaving 10 bases between the germline ends. This CDR3 is 11 amino acids long. In DNA form, the CDR3 reads TGTGCCAGCAGTGAGCATGACTTGGCTTTCTTT. Translation: CASSEHDLAFF.

This clonotype was counted ten times or more. The V and J genes are TRBV30 and TRBJ2-3, with D possibly matching TRBD1 (5 bases). Trimming cost V 4 bases and J 0 bases, with 8 bases left between them. The CDR3 has 13 residues. Germline V lookup: CDR1 GTSNPN, CDR2 SVGIG (reference sequence). CDR3 region: CAWTGISTDTQYF. Written as DNA, the CDR3 is TGTGCCTGGACAGGGATAAGCACAGATACGCAGTATTTT.

This clonotype was recorded at least ten times. The rearrangement joins TRBV28 to TRBJ1-6; 12 bases align to TRBD1. The ends lost 5 bases at V and 8 bases at J; junction bases unmatched: 10. The CDR3 spans 17 residues. Germline CDR1 and CDR2: MDHEN and SYDVKM. The CDR3 nucleotides read TGTGCCAGCAGTACCCTTCCGGGACAGGGGGCCTATTCACCCCTCCACTTT. It translates to CASSTLPGQGAYSPLHF.

This clonotype was detected ten times or more. The genes are TRBV11-1 and TRBJ1-4; D perhaps matches TRBD1 (6 bases). Trimming took 5 bases from V and 6 from J, leaving 13 bases between them. Germline values: CDR1 SGHAT, CDR2 FQDESV (reference sequence). This CDR3 has 14 amino acids. The CDR3 is CASSRRGNHEKLFF. The CDR3, as DNA: TGTGCCAGCAGCAGGAGGGGGAATCATGAAAAACTGTTTTTT.

This clonotype was seen at least ten times. This chain joins TRBV28 and TRBJ2-1, with 14 bases lining up with TRBD2. V gave up 4 bases and J gave up 7 bases; unmatched junction bases: 6. The CDR3 sequence is 16 residues long. Germline CDR1 MDHEN, CDR2 SYDVKM. In DNA form, the CDR3 reads TGTGCCAGCAGTTCCCTGACTAGCGGGGGGGAGAATGAGCAGTTCTTC. It yields the protein CASSSLTSGGENEQFF.

This chain connects TRBV7-3 to TRBJ2-1; the match to TRBD2 covers 16 bases. This CDR3 region has 20 residues. Trimming cost V 1 base and J 8 bases; bases outside gene matches: 14. CDR1 and CDR2 from the germline V gene are SGHTA and FQGTGA. CDR3 residues: CASSLKFGGTSGRAGDEQFF. Here the CDR3 DNA reads TGTGCCAGCAGCTTAAAGTTTGGAGGGACTAGCGGGAGGGCCGGGGATGAGCAGTTCTTC.

The CDR3 sequence is CASSPRGRRTSGGANEQYF. The CDR3 DNA is TGTGCCAGCAGTCCACGGGGGAGGAGGACTAGCGGGGGGGCGAACGAGCAGTACTTC. This chain connects TRBV6-2 or TRBV6-3 to TRBJ2-7, with 15 bases matching TRBD2. The J segment lost 5 bases and the V segment lost 5 bases, leaving 16 bases of the junction unmatched. The CDR3 sequence is 19 residues long. Germline lookup yields CDR1 MNHEY and CDR2 SVGEGT.

This clonotype was counted many times. This sequence joins TRBV20-1 and TRBJ2-3; 9 nucleotides agree with TRBD2. J lost 1 base, V lost 5 bases, and 7 bases had no gene match. CDR3 size: 15 residues. The germline CDR1 and CDR2 sequences are DFQATT and SNEGSKA (reference sequence). CDR3 DNA: TGCAGTGCTCAGGCTATAGCGGGAGGCACAGATACGCAGTATTTT. This gives the protein CSAQAIAGGTDTQYF.

This clonotype was found many times. The chain couples TRBV30 to TRBJ1-3; D unclear. This CDR3 has 12 residues. Trimming removed 2 bases at V and 4 bases at J, with 6 bases between. CDR1 GTSNPN and CDR2 SVGIG come from the germline V gene (reference sequence). The CDR3 DNA reads as TGTGCCTGGAGTCTTATAGGAAACACCATATATTTT. This encodes CAWSLIGNTIYF.

This clonotype was seen a handful of times. CDR3 nucleotide sequence: TGTGCCAGCACAGCGAGCAATGAGCAGTTCTTC. Translating it yields CASTASNEQFF. V is TRBV19 and J is TRBJ2-1; no clear D gene. The CDR3 covers 11 residues. In germline, CDR1 is LNHDA, CDR2 SQIVND (reference sequence). V lost 9 bases to trimming and J lost 6 bases, with 9 bases between them.

At least ten counts were recorded for this clonotype. This chain uses TRBV28 with TRBJ1-3; D is unclear. V dropped 2 bases and J dropped 8 bases, with 13 bases sitting between them. CDR1 MDHEN and CDR2 SYDVKM come from the germline V gene. This CDR3 region has 14 residues. The CDR3 DNA reads as TGTGCCAGCAGTTTAGGGGATTTCGGATACACCATATATTTT. It yields the protein CASSLGDFGYTIYF.

This clonotype was recorded many times. The chain employs TRBV12-3 or TRBV12-4 and TRBJ1-2; the match to TRBD1 covers 9 bases. This CDR3 has 14 amino acids. The V segment lost 4 bases and the J segment 7 bases; nucleotides outside the gene matches: 7. Here the CDR3 reads CASSSNRGQSGYTF. DNA for the CDR3: TGTGCCAGCAGTTCTAACAGGGGGCAAAGTGGCTACACCTTC.

This clonotype has ten or more counts. The rearrangement joins TRBV6-5 to TRBJ1-2; D is ambiguous. V was cut by 2 bases and J by 6 bases, with 10 bases left in between. Germline CDR1 is MNHEY and CDR2 is SVGAGI. The CDR3 is 13 amino acids. The CDR3 protein is CASSYNGWNGYTF. The CDR3 DNA reads TGTGCCAGCAGTTACAATGGTTGGAATGGCTACACCTTC.